This is a list of T cell receptor beta chains from one sample in a study of shared clonotypes between healthy human individuals. Produced via immunoSEQ multiplex PCR; TCRdb's table is partial and in-frame only. The profile covers roughly 680,000 clones, with over 55% appearing a single time and 1.8% taken by the ten largest. Input material: memory CD4+ T cells sorted from blood. All receptors come from a woman aged 30 to 39 in good health. CDR3s include the opening cysteine and the closing phenylalanine or tryptophan. The order of the fields is J gene, clone size, V gene, D gene, CDR3 DNA, CDR3 protein. A D gene is named only where the DNA matches it firmly. Some rows mark clone size as missing; the rest say once, few, many or name a class of expanded clone.

TRBJ2-1	many	TRBV19	NA	TGTGCCAGTAGTCTCGGAGGTTTGGGGGCCTACAATGAGCAGTTCTTC	CASSLGGLGAYNEQFF
TRBJ2-1	NA	TRBV6-5	NA	TGTGCCAGCAGTGGCCCTAGAGGGATATTCGATGAGCAGTTCTTC	CASSGPRGIFDEQFF
TRBJ1-1	NA	TRBV5-1	TRBD1	TGCGCCAGCAGCTCTCGGGACAGGGGTCCGTCGAACACTGAAGCTTTCTTT	CASSSRDRGPSNTEAFF
TRBJ1-4	few	TRBV7-2	NA	TGTGCCAGCAGCGCCCCTGGGACGGGTAATGAAAAACTGTTTTTT	CASSAPGTGNEKLFF
TRBJ1-4	NA	TRBV7-9	NA	TGTGCCAGCAGCTCTTTGGATGAAAAACTGTTTTTT	CASSSLDEKLFF
TRBJ2-3	once	TRBV11-2	NA	TGTGCCAGCAGCTTAGCCGCCACAGATACGCAGTATTTT	CASSLAATDTQYF
TRBJ2-7	NA	TRBV5-1	NA	TGCGCCAGCAGCTTACAGGAGGTGTTTTCCTACGAGCAGTACTTC	CASSLQEVFSYEQYF
TRBJ2-7	NA	TRBV7-2	NA	TGTGCCAGCAGCTTCCAGGGAACCACCTACGAGCAGTACTTC	CASSFQGTTYEQYF
TRBJ2-7	NA	TRBV5-1	NA	TGCGCCAGCAGCTCGGGCTCTACTCGGCCGGGGGAGCAGTACTTC	CASSSGSTRPGEQYF
TRBJ2-1	NA	TRBV25-1	NA	TGTGCCAGCAGTTCGACTGAGCAGTTCTTC	CASSSTEQFF
TRBJ1-5	NA	TRBV28	NA	TGTGCCAGCAGGTCCCCCGGGAGAAGCAATCAGCCCCAGCATTTT	CASRSPGRSNQPQHF
TRBJ2-2	NA	TRBV7-2	NA	TGTGCCAGCAGCTCCCTTGCGGGATCGTCCGGGGAGCTGTTTTTT	CASSSLAGSSGELFF
TRBJ1-1	NA	TRBV5-6	NA	TGTGCCAGCAGCCCACTGGACAGCTACACTGAAGCTTTCTTT	CASSPLDSYTEAFF
TRBJ2-1	NA	TRBV11-3	NA	TGTGCCAGCAGCTTATTACTAGGGGGCAATGAGCAGTTCTTC	CASSLLLGGNEQFF